These 5 T cell receptor beta chains originate from one sample sequenced in a study of T-cell memory formation after mild COVID-19. MiXCR, run by TCRdb on the 5' RACE reads, gives a single entry per CDR3 protein. The table shows about 250,000 distinct CDR3 sequences, with roughly 15% occurring only once. Specimen: PBMCs or a T cell subset sorted from them (not recorded which). The receptors were gathered from an adult woman who had mild COVID-19 (a few samples of this study predate the infection). Cell type and time point are not known.

The chain combines TRBV7-8 with TRBJ1-1; no clear D. Germline V CDR1 and CDR2: SGHVS, FQNEAQ. The CDR3 sequence is 14 residues long. The V gene lost 4 bases and the J gene lost 0 bases, with 9 bases spanning the gap. CDR3 in amino acids: CASSSARMNTEAFF. CDR3 DNA: TGTGCCAGCAGCTCAGCGAGAATGAACACTGAAGCTTTCTTT.

V and J are TRBV27 and TRBJ2-5, with TRBD2 matching over 8 bases. The V segment lost 5 bases and the J segment 7 bases; nucleotides outside the gene matches: 6. The CDR3 length is 13 residues. Per germline, CDR1 MNHEY and CDR2 SMNVEV (reference sequence). Here the CDR3 reads CASSLRGGATQYF. CDR3 nucleotide sequence: TGTGCCAGCAGTCTACGGGGGGGTGCGACCCAGTACTTC.

The V and J genes are TRBV4-2 and TRBJ2-1; D uncertain. CDR1 and CDR2 (germline): LGHNA, YNFKEQ. The CDR3 extends over 13 amino acids. Trimming cost V 0 bases and J 5 bases, with 5 bases left between them. The CDR3 sequence is CASSQDTHNEQFF. CDR3 in DNA: TGTGCCAGCAGCCAAGATACACACAATGAGCAGTTCTTC.

The chain links TRBV6-5 to TRBJ1-2; 8 positions agree with TRBD1. Losses at the gene ends were 4 bases for V and 4 bases for J; bases not matched to a gene: 5. This CDR3 is 14 amino acids long. The germline V gene has CDR1 MNHEY and CDR2 SVGAGI. The CDR3 coding sequence is TGTGCCAGCAGTTCATTGGACAGGGCCTATGGCTACACCTTC. This translates into CASSSLDRAYGYTF.

The genes are TRBV5-1 and TRBJ1-6, with 7 nucleotides matching TRBD1. J lost 6 bases, V lost 2 bases, and 14 bases had no gene match. Germline V gene data show CDR1 as SGHRS and CDR2 as YFSETQ. This CDR3 contains 18 residues. The CDR3 loop reads CASSFLVEGAPLNSPLHF. CDR3 sequence (DNA): TGCGCCAGCAGCTTCCTCGTGGAGGGGGCGCCGCTTAATTCACCCCTCCACTTT.